A single sample is the source of the 31 T cell receptor beta chains below, sequenced in a study of blood T cell repertoires in COVID-19. The data were produced by immunoSEQ multiplex PCR, yet TCRdb's version contains in-frame clones alone and is incomplete. Seen here are roughly 180,000 clones, 70% to 90% observed once, and the top ten hold under 7%. What was sequenced was peripheral blood. The receptors come from a woman in her fifties or sixties with COVID-19, enrolled during active disease.

The chain joins TRBV29-1 to TRBJ2-7; no clear D. The V gene lost 3 bases and the J gene lost 1 base, with 10 bases spanning the gap. Germline V gives CDR1 SQVTM, CDR2 ANQGSEA. This CDR3 comprises 13 residues. CDR3 nucleotide sequence: TGCAGCGTTGAGGCGGAGAAATCCTACGAGCAGTACTTC. Translating gives CSVEAEKSYEQYF.

The rearrangement links TRBV3-1 (or the pseudogene TRBV3-2) to TRBJ2-2; TRBD2 matches 8 bases. The germline V gene encodes CDR1 LGHDT and CDR2 YNNKEL (reference sequence). The V and J ends lost 2 bases and 6 bases, in that order; junction bases with no gene match: 2. This CDR3 is 14 amino acids long. CDR3 loop: CASSQRGGPGELFF. In DNA, the CDR3 is TGTGCCAGCAGCCAACGGGGGGGGCCCGGGGAGCTGTTTTTT.

The rearrangement links TRBV30 to TRBJ2-1; D possibly corresponds to TRBD2 (5 bases). V was shortened by 6 bases and J by 8 bases, with 26 bases between the two germline ends. The CDR3 spans 16 residues. Germline CDR1 reads GTSNPN; CDR2 reads SVGIG (reference sequence). The chain's CDR3 is CACGKEASSFDDEQFF. The CDR3 region has the DNA TGTGCCTGCGGGAAGGAGGCTAGCAGTTTTGACGATGAGCAGTTCTTC.

This chain connects TRBV28 to TRBJ1-1; a weak D match, TRBD1 (5 bases). Germline-derived CDR1 and CDR2 are MDHEN and SYDVKM. The CDR3 extends over 15 amino acids. The V end lost 5 bases, the J end lost 1 base, and 14 bases lay between the germline ends. The CDR3 coding sequence is TGTGCCAGCAGTAATCAGGGAAAATCGAACACTGAAGCTTTCTTT. Translated, it gives CASSNQGKSNTEAFF. Full variable domain (outside the CDR3, taken from reference TRBV28 and TRBJ1-1): DVKVTQSSRYLVKRTGEKVFLECVQDMDHENMFWYRQDPGLGLRLIYFSYDVKMKEKGDIPEGYSVSREKKERFSLILESASTNQTSMYLCASSNQGKSNTEAFFGQGTRLTVV.

The V call is TRBV4-3, the J call TRBJ1-2; 8 nucleotides agree with TRBD1. The CDR3 sequence is 14 residues long. The germline CDR1 and CDR2 sequences are LGHNA and YSLEER. J was trimmed by 7 bases and V by 4 bases; bases with no gene match: 8. CDR3 protein: CASSPGQAPGGYTF. CDR3 in DNA: TGCGCCAGCAGCCCGGGACAGGCGCCCGGTGGCTACACCTTC.

V is TRBV13 and J is TRBJ2-3; 8 bases agree with TRBD2. The trim removed 5 bases at V and 11 bases at J, leaving 9 bases unmatched. The CDR3 covers 13 residues. Germline-derived CDR1 and CDR2 are PRHDT and FYEKMQ (reference sequence). Written as DNA, the CDR3 is TGTGCCAGCAGCGCATGGACTAGCCCAGGGCAGTATTTT. Translation gives CASSAWTSPGQYF.

The CDR3 coding sequence is TGTGCCAGCAGTCGAGGGAGAACCTCCTACGAGCAGTACTTC. Translation: CASSRGRTSYEQYF. The chain carries TRBV11-2 and TRBJ2-7, with D tentatively TRBD2 (5 bases). V shed 6 bases and J shed 0 bases, with 12 bases lying between them. CDR3 length equals 14 residues. In germline, CDR1 is SGHAT, CDR2 FQNNGV.

With regard to this clone: Other DNA variants within this sample encode the same CDR3. CDR3 region: CASSLGHIDEKLFF. The CDR3 DNA is TGTGCCAGCAGCTTAGGACACATCGATGAAAAACTGTTTTTT. V usage is TRBV7-9 and J usage is TRBJ1-4; D uncertain. Trimming took 1 base from V and 6 from J, leaving 9 bases between them. In germline, CDR1 is SEHNR, CDR2 FQNEAQ (reference sequence). The CDR3 spans 14 residues.

The rearrangement links TRBV9 to TRBJ2-1; weak D call: TRBD1 (6 bases). V was trimmed by 0 bases and J by 13 bases, leaving 11 bases between them. This CDR3 comprises 12 residues. CDR1 and CDR2 from the germline V gene are SGDLS and YYNGEE. Written as DNA, the CDR3 is TGTGCCAGCAGCGTAGCACAGGGAGACCAGTTCTTC. Encoded protein: CASSVAQGDQFF.

This rearrangement joins TRBV5-1 to TRBJ1-1; D is unclear. CDR3 length equals 14 residues. V lost 3 bases and J 1 base, leaving 10 bases between the germline ends. Germline V gene data show CDR1 as SGHRS and CDR2 as YFSETQ. DNA for the CDR3: TGCGCCAGCAGCTCGGTCCTTCAGAACACTGAAGCTTTCTTT. Encoded protein: CASSSVLQNTEAFF.

V gene TRBV5-5 combines with J gene TRBJ1-1; D ambiguous. Trimming pared 2 bases from V and 0 bases from J, leaving 8 bases between. Germline CDR1 reads SGHKS; CDR2 reads YYEKEE (reference sequence). The CDR3 is 14 residues long. CDR3 bases: TGTGCCAGCAGCTTTGTGGCCATGAACACTGAAGCTTTCTTT. It is translated as CASSFVAMNTEAFF. The full variable domain, rest sourced from reference TRBV5-5 and TRBJ1-1, is DAGVTQSPTHLIKTRGQQVTLRCSPISGHKSVSWYQQVLGQGPQFIFQYYEKEERGRGNFPDRFSARQFPNYSSELNVNALLLGDSALYLCASSFVAMNTEAFFGQGTRLTVV.

The gene calls are TRBV7-2 and TRBJ1-5; no firm D call. The CDR3 totals 13 residues. Between the trimmed V and J ends, which lost 2 bases and 4 bases, there was a span of 6 bases. CDR1 and CDR2 (germline): SGHTA, FQGNSA. CDR3 nucleotide sequence: TGTGCCAGCAGCTTACAGGAAAATCAGCCCCAGCATTTT. This codes for CASSLQENQPQHF.

This clone was counted between two and nine times. V gene TRBV18 combines with J gene TRBJ2-5; 9 positions agree with TRBD2. Germline loops: CDR1 KGHSH, CDR2 LQKENI. This CDR3 region has 17 residues. The junction had 11 bases not matched to a gene; V was cut back by 3 bases and J by 3 bases. CDR3: CASSPDPRTSVKETQYF. CDR3 nucleotide sequence: TGTGCCAGCTCACCCGACCCCCGGACTAGCGTGAAAGAGACCCAGTACTTC.

The chain recombines TRBV12-3 or TRBV12-4 with TRBJ2-1; D may be TRBD2 (5 bases). The V gene lost 3 bases and the J gene lost 11 bases, with 14 bases spanning the gap. CDR3 length: 13 residues. The CDR3 DNA follows: TGTGCCAGCAGTTTTAATCGGGATGGGAAGCAGTTCTTC. It is translated as CASSFNRDGKQFF.

V gene TRBV3-1 (or the pseudogene TRBV3-2) combines with J gene TRBJ2-5, with 10 positions matching TRBD2. Per germline, CDR1 LGHDT and CDR2 YNNKEL (reference sequence). This CDR3 region has 17 residues. Losses at the gene ends were 0 bases for V and 5 bases for J; bases not matched to a gene: 9. CDR3: CASSQDLGPGLAETQYF. CDR3 nucleotide sequence: TGTGCCAGCAGCCAAGATTTGGGTCCGGGACTAGCGGAGACCCAGTACTTC.

The chain employs TRBV3-1 (or the pseudogene TRBV3-2) and TRBJ1-2; possibly TRBD1 for D (6 bases). This CDR3 contains 13 residues. V shed 0 bases and J shed 7 bases, with 9 bases lying between them. The germline V gene has CDR1 LGHDT and CDR2 YNNKEL (reference sequence). The CDR3 reads CASSQEIGGGYTF. DNA for the CDR3: TGTGCCAGCAGCCAAGAAATAGGGGGTGGCTACACCTTC.

This chain uses TRBV9 with TRBJ2-1; D is unresolved. CDR3 length: 11 amino acids. The V end lost 0 bases, the J end lost 9 bases, and 4 bases lay between the germline ends. From germline, CDR1 is SGDLS and CDR2 YYNGEE. CDR3 in amino acids: CASSVAGEQFF. In DNA form, the CDR3 reads TGTGCCAGCAGCGTAGCCGGTGAGCAGTTCTTC. Full variable domain (missing parts from reference TRBV9 and TRBJ2-1): DSGVTQTPKHLITATGQRVTLRCSPRSGDLSVYWYQQSLDQGLQFLIQYYNGEERAKGNILERFSAQQFPDLHSELNLSSLELGDSALYFCASSVAGEQFFGPGTRLTVL.

The rearrangement links TRBV3-1 (or the pseudogene TRBV3-2) to TRBJ2-7; TRBD2 might be the D (6 bases). This CDR3 region has 15 residues. The V end lost 1 base, the J end lost 2 bases, and 12 bases lay between the germline ends. Germline V lookup: CDR1 LGHDT, CDR2 YNNKEL (reference sequence). The CDR3 nucleotides read TGTGCCAGCAGCCAAGCTCCGACTAGTGCCTACGAGCAGTACTTC. Amino acid sequence: CASSQAPTSAYEQYF.

Written as DNA, the CDR3 is TGTGCCAGCAGTTACACCGGGACAGGGGGTCCGAATTCACCCCTCCACTTT. Translation gives CASSYTGTGGPNSPLHF. The V call is TRBV7-9, the J call TRBJ1-6; TRBD1 agrees at 11 bases. This CDR3 spans 17 amino acids. Per the germline V gene, CDR1 is SEHNR and CDR2 is FQNEAQ (reference sequence). Trimming took 6 bases from V and 7 from J; bases not matched to a gene: 11.

A single count supports this clone. The J gene is TRBJ2-5, the V gene TRBV4-2, with 11 nucleotides matching TRBD2. The V and J ends lost 2 bases and 2 bases, in that order; junction bases with no gene match: 4. Germline lookup yields CDR1 LGHNA and CDR2 YNFKEQ. CDR3 length: 16 amino acids. The CDR3 DNA is TGTGCCAGCAGCCAAACTAGCGGGGGCTCTCAAGAGACCCAGTACTTC. Translation: CASSQTSGGSQETQYF.

The chain carries TRBV6-2 or TRBV6-3 and TRBJ2-1; TRBD2 matches 9 bases. The CDR3 sequence is 15 residues long. The germline V gene has CDR1 MNHEY and CDR2 SVGEGT. The junction had 4 bases not matched to a gene; V was cut back by 2 bases and J by 5 bases. The CDR3 nucleotides are TGTGCCAGCAGTTACGGCGGGGGGGCAAACAATGAGCAGTTCTTC. Amino acids: CASSYGGGANNEQFF.

The V gene is TRBV27, the J gene TRBJ2-1; TRBD2 aligns across 10 bases. With 5 bases clipped from V and 7 bases from J, the junction kept 11 bases outside the gene matches. CDR3 length: 16 amino acids. Germline V gene data show CDR1 as MNHEY and CDR2 as SMNVEV (reference sequence). DNA of the CDR3: TGTGCCAGCAGTATCACAGCGGGGGGGGTTTTTAATGAGCAGTTCTTC. This codes for CASSITAGGVFNEQFF.

The chain carries TRBV6-1 and TRBJ1-2; D not certain. V lost 3 bases, J lost 8 bases, and 16 bases lay in between. CDR1 is MNHNS, CDR2 SASEGT, per germline. This CDR3 spans 14 amino acids. As DNA, the CDR3 is TGTGCCAGCAGTGACACCTCAGGCCCCCGAGGCTACACCTTC. Its translation is CASSDTSGPRGYTF.

The gene calls are TRBV15 and TRBJ2-2; 7 bases align to TRBD1. The ends lost 2 bases at V and 6 bases at J; junction bases unmatched: 6. Germline assignment: CDR1 LNHNV and CDR2 YYDKDF (reference sequence). The CDR3 has 15 amino acids. Here the CDR3 DNA reads TGTGCCACCAGCAGAAGACAGGGTGGTCCCGGGGAGCTGTTTTTT. As protein: CATSRRQGGPGELFF.

This clone was detected once. The chain uses TRBV19 and TRBJ2-6; 9 bases agree with TRBD1. With V trimmed by 8 bases and J by 0 bases, 5 bases remained unmatched. The CDR3 covers 16 residues. Looked up from germline, CDR1 is LNHDA and CDR2 is SQIVND (reference sequence). The DNA for the CDR3 is TGTGCCAGTGGACAGGGGTCCCACTCTGGGGCCAACGTCCTGACTTTC. Encoded protein: CASGQGSHSGANVLTF.

The rearrangement links TRBV6-5 to TRBJ1-2, with a weak D call TRBD1 (6 bases). Germline V CDR1 and CDR2: MNHEY, SVGAGI. The CDR3 is made up of 12 amino acids. Trimming shortened V by 5 bases and J by 6 bases, and 10 bases separated the two germline ends. The CDR3 DNA sequence: TGTGCCAGCAGTACCGGACAGAATGGCTACACCTTC. This codes for CASSTGQNGYTF.

The V and J genes are TRBV7-9 and TRBJ1-1, with D perhaps matching TRBD1 (5 bases). V lost 6 bases and J 3 bases, leaving 8 bases between the germline ends. Germline V lookup: CDR1 SEHNR, CDR2 FQNEAQ (reference sequence). The CDR3 runs to 12 residues. For the CDR3, the DNA is TGTGCCAGCAGGAAACAGGACACTGAAGCTTTCTTT. Protein: CASRKQDTEAFF.

This chain uses TRBV21-1 with TRBJ1-2; TRBD1, the D gene given by the table, was not confirmed from the DNA. TRBV21-1 is classified as a pseudogene. The length of the CDR3 is 18 residues. CDR3 region: CASSKALSKNRTNYGYTF. CDR3 coding DNA: TGTGCCAGCAGCAAAGCGCTTTCGAAGAACAGGACGAACTATGGCTACACCTTC.

The chain uses TRBV5-1 and TRBJ1-3; D gene ambiguous. Trimming took 5 bases from V and 2 from J, leaving 11 bases between them. This CDR3 has 14 amino acids. Germline loops: CDR1 SGHRS, CDR2 YFSETQ. The CDR3 sequence: CASSPDLTGNTIYF. CDR3 DNA: TGCGCCAGCAGTCCGGACTTAACTGGAAACACCATATATTTT.

This clone appeared a single time. The V and J genes are TRBV30 and TRBJ2-5, with 7 bases that match TRBD1. V lost 3 bases, J lost 5 bases, and 6 bases stayed unmatched. The CDR3 runs to 13 residues. CDR1 is GTSNPN, CDR2 SVGIG, per germline (reference sequence). This CDR3 is CAWSLTGMETQYF. The CDR3 bases are TGTGCCTGGAGCTTGACAGGGATGGAGACCCAGTACTTC.

This chain joins TRBV7-9 and TRBJ2-7; TRBD2 is a possible D gene (6 bases). The CDR3 contains 12 residues. Germline CDR1 reads SEHNR; CDR2 reads FQNEAQ (reference sequence). Trimming stripped 7 bases from V and 3 bases from J, with 10 bases between. The CDR3 DNA follows: TGTGCCAGCATGTCGGGGGTCTACGAGCAGTACTTC. Amino acids: CASMSGVYEQYF.